One sample yielded the 25 T cell receptor beta chains listed below, sequenced in a study of Ad26.COV2.S vaccination and SARS-CoV-2 variants. Regarding treatment: around 19 received Ad26.COV2.S at low or high dose, single or two shots; 5 received placebo; per-sample allocation not given. Specimens were obtained on day 63 following the first vaccine or placebo injection. Profiling relied on immunoSEQ multiplex PCR, and the TCRdb table lists in-frame clones only, not all of them. The sample yields roughly 700,000 clones, 80% to 90% seen once. This sample comprised peripheral blood, obtained in a trial of Ad26.COV2.S vaccine versus placebo. Source of these receptors: a person between 18 and 65 years old who received the Ad26.COV2.S COVID-19 vaccine or a placebo.

Turning to this clone: One end of the junction varies from germline; a read error may be responsible. The chain recombines TRBV7-3 with TRBJ2-3; D remains unclear. Germline V gene data show CDR1 as SGHTA and CDR2 as FQGTGA. CDR3 length equals 15 residues. This CDR3 reads CASSLTQDSTDTQYF. In DNA, the CDR3 is TGTGCCAGCAGCCTAACCCAAGATAGCACAGATACGCAGTATTTT.

The genes are TRBV4-1 and TRBJ1-1; D unresolved. From germline, CDR1 is MGHRA and CDR2 YSYEKL. This CDR3 comprises 18 residues. V was clipped by 3 bases and J by 6 bases, with 26 bases between them. CDR3 residues: CASSQGSGLPVSGAEAFF. DNA for the CDR3: TGCGCCAGCAGCCAGGGGTCCGGACTGCCTGTTTCGGGCGCTGAAGCTTTCTTT.

The genes are TRBV5-4 and TRBJ1-1, with D possibly TRBD1 on 5 matching bases. V lost 3 bases, J lost 1 base, and 10 bases lay in between. CDR3 size: 14 residues. CDR1 is SGHNT and CDR2 is YYREEE in the germline V gene (reference sequence). Here the CDR3 reads CASSSTTGNTEAFF. The DNA of the CDR3 is TGTGCCAGCAGCTCCACAACAGGGAACACTGAAGCTTTCTTT. Looking up the rest from reference TRBV5-4 and TRBJ1-1 gives the full variable domain: ETGVTQSPTHLIKTRGQQVTLRCSSQSGHNTVSWYQQALGQGPQFIFQYYREEENGRGNFPPRFSGLQFPNYSSELNVNALELDDSALYLCASSSTTGNTEAFFGQGTRLTVV.

The chain recombines TRBV6-5 with TRBJ1-3, with a tentative D call TRBD1 (5 bases). The CDR3 extends over 16 amino acids. Trimming shortened V by 2 bases and J by 4 bases, and 15 bases separated the two germline ends. In germline, CDR1 is MNHEY, CDR2 SVGAGI. CDR3 DNA sequence: TGTGCCAGCAGTTACGGCAGTGGGCGGGGGGGAAACACCATATATTTT. It yields the protein CASSYGSGRGGNTIYF.

The chain uses TRBV5-4 and TRBJ1-2; D possibly corresponds to TRBD1 (5 bases). CDR1 is SGHNT, CDR2 YYREEE, per germline (reference sequence). This CDR3 contains 14 residues. V dropped 3 bases and J dropped 0 bases, with 9 bases sitting between them. CDR3 sequence (DNA): TGTGCCAGCAGCTCGGGACGGACTAACTATGGCTACACCTTC. Protein: CASSSGRTNYGYTF.

This clone was recorded only once. The chain recombines TRBV18 with TRBJ2-7; D possibly corresponds to TRBD1 (5 bases). Trimming left V 4 bases short and J 3 bases short, with 10 bases between. The CDR3 runs 13 residues. Germline values: CDR1 KGHSH, CDR2 LQKENI. The CDR3 nucleotides read TGTGCCAGCTCACTTCAAGGGGTCTACGAGCAGTACTTC. Translating gives CASSLQGVYEQYF. The full variable domain, rest sourced from reference TRBV18 and TRBJ2-7, is NAGVMQNPRHLVRRRGQEARLRCSPMKGHSHVYWYRQLPEEGLKFMVYLQKENIIDESGMPKERFSAEFPKEGPSILRIQQVVRGDSAAYFCASSLQGVYEQYFGPGTRLTVT.

This clone occurred once. The chain is built from TRBV30 and TRBJ2-5; TRBD2 agrees at 7 bases. Germline V gives CDR1 GTSNPN, CDR2 SVGIG (reference sequence). V lost 8 bases and J lost 5; bases outside the gene matches: 8. The CDR3 spans 12 residues. The CDR3 reads CAAGVGGETQYF. As DNA, the CDR3 is TGTGCCGCGGGGGTTGGAGGGGAGACCCAGTACTTC.

The rearrangement uses TRBV3-1 (or the pseudogene TRBV3-2) and TRBJ1-2; D call uncertain. Germline values: CDR1 LGHDT, CDR2 YNNKEL (reference sequence). The CDR3 contains 13 residues. V lost 3 bases, J lost 4 bases, and 9 bases lay in between. The CDR3 region is CASSQGTSYGYTF. The DNA for the CDR3 is TGTGCCAGCAGCCAGGGAACGTCCTATGGCTACACCTTC.

This CDR3 reads CASSPLATVSEQYF. CDR3 in DNA: TGTGCCAGCTCACCTCTAGCAACGGTCTCCGAGCAGTACTTC. J is TRBJ2-7 and V is TRBV18, with TRBD2 as a possible D gene (5 bases). V was clipped by 3 bases and J by 6 bases, with 15 bases between them. Germline CDR1 reads KGHSH; CDR2 reads LQKENI. This CDR3 contains 14 residues.

This clone has just one count. This chain uses TRBV5-5 with TRBJ2-2; 12 bases are shared with TRBD2. Per the germline V gene, CDR1 is SGHKS and CDR2 is YYEKEE (reference sequence). The length of the CDR3 is 20 residues. The junction had 13 bases not matched to a gene; V was cut back by 4 bases and J by 0 bases. CDR3 in amino acids: CASSRTTGTSGFANTGELFF. In nucleotides, the CDR3 is TGTGCCAGCAGCCGAACCACCGGGACTAGCGGGTTCGCGAACACCGGGGAGCTGTTTTTT.

The V and J genes are TRBV5-4 and TRBJ2-7; no clear D. This CDR3 spans 12 amino acids. V gave up 5 bases and J gave up 4 bases, with 10 bases separating them. Germline V gene data show CDR1 as SGHNT and CDR2 as YYREEE (reference sequence). The DNA of the CDR3 is TGTGCCAGCAGTATCGACCGTTACGAGCAGTACTTC. This codes for CASSIDRYEQYF.

The rearrangement joins TRBV29-1 to TRBJ1-5, with 8 bases matching TRBD1. The CDR3 consists of 13 residues. The V segment lost 6 bases and the J segment 3 bases; nucleotides outside the gene matches: 4. Germline V CDR1 and CDR2: SQVTM, ANQGSEA. The CDR3 coding sequence is TGCAGCGTGCTGACAGGGGACAATCAGCCCCAGCATTTT. This codes for CSVLTGDNQPQHF.

The genes are TRBV6-5 and TRBJ1-6, with 8 nucleotides matching TRBD1. V gave up 7 bases and J gave up 7 bases; unmatched junction bases: 3. The germline gives CDR1 MNHEY, CDR2 SVGAGI. The CDR3 is 13 amino acids. For the CDR3, the DNA is TGTGCCAGCACCCGACAGGGGAATTCACCCCTCCACTTT. It yields the protein CASTRQGNSPLHF.

CDR3 region: CASSGDRGPYGYTF. CDR3 nucleotide sequence: TGTGCCAGCAGTGGGGACAGGGGTCCCTATGGCTACACCTTC. V gene TRBV25-1 combines with J gene TRBJ1-2; the match to TRBD1 covers 10 bases. CDR1 and CDR2 (germline): MGHDK, SYGVNS. V shed 4 bases, J shed 4 bases, and the junction held 3 bases outside the gene matches. The CDR3 length is 14 residues.

The chain combines TRBV7-9 with TRBJ2-1; D is perhaps TRBD2 (6 bases). The CDR3 has 16 amino acids. Germline V gene sequence: CDR1 SEHNR, CDR2 FQNEAQ (reference sequence). V dropped 3 bases and J dropped 5 bases, with 17 bases sitting between them. CDR3 nucleotide sequence: TGTGCCAGCAGCTTGGAGGGTCGAGAATGGGACAATGAGCAGTTCTTC. Translation gives CASSLEGREWDNEQFF. Combining the CDR3 with reference TRBV7-9 and TRBJ2-1 gives the whole variable domain DTGVSQNPRHKITKRGQNVTFRCDPISEHNRLYWYRQTLGQGPEFLTYFQNEAQLEKSRLLSDRFSAERPKGSFSTLEIQRTEQGDSAMYLCASSLEGREWDNEQFFGPGTRLTVL.

V is TRBV18 and J is TRBJ1-1, with D maybe TRBD1 (5 bases). The CDR3 length is 19 residues. V was cut by 2 bases and J by 5 bases, with 27 bases left in between. Germline V lookup: CDR1 KGHSH, CDR2 LQKENI. The CDR3 protein is CASSPSGAAEGGHRTEAFF. In DNA, the CDR3 is TGTGCCAGCTCACCAAGCGGAGCGGCCGAGGGTGGACACCGGACTGAAGCTTTCTTT.

This chain connects TRBV20-1 to TRBJ1-4; weak D call: TRBD1 (5 bases). The CDR3 loop spans 11 amino acids. V lost 5 bases to trimming and J lost 5 bases, with 6 bases between them. CDR1 and CDR2 (germline): DFQATT, SNEGSKA (reference sequence). CDR3 sequence: CSARQNEKLFF. The CDR3 DNA reads as TGCAGTGCTCGACAGAATGAAAAACTGTTTTTT.

As for this clone: The sample carries other DNA sequences with the same CDR3. The chain combines TRBV5-1 with TRBJ2-2, with D unresolved. CDR3 length: 14 amino acids. V was shortened by 0 bases and J by 4 bases, with 7 bases between the two germline ends. From germline, CDR1 is SGHRS and CDR2 YFSETQ. CDR3 nucleotide sequence: TGCGCCAGCAGCTTGGAGGGCGGCACCGGGGAGCTGTTTTTT. Its translation: CASSLEGGTGELFF.

This chain connects TRBV5-1 to TRBJ1-6, with D tentatively TRBD1 (5 bases). V was clipped by 1 base and J by 9 bases, with 14 bases between them. This CDR3 comprises 15 residues. Germline CDR1 SGHRS, CDR2 YFSETQ. The CDR3 nucleotides read TGCGCCAGCAGCTTGTTAGGGGTCTCGGGTTCACCCCTCCACTTT. This translates into CASSLLGVSGSPLHF.

This rearrangement joins TRBV3-1 (or the pseudogene TRBV3-2) to TRBJ2-1; 8 bases align to TRBD2. V shed 6 bases and J 4 bases; nucleotides not matched to a gene: 8. Germline CDR1 reads LGHDT; CDR2 reads YNNKEL (reference sequence). The CDR3 loop spans 15 amino acids. CDR3 bases: TGTGCCAGCAGTACAACTAGCGGACCTTACAATGAGCAGTTCTTC. Translated: CASSTTSGPYNEQFF.

The rearrangement joins TRBV27 to TRBJ2-1; D could derive from TRBD1 or TRBD2 (5 bases each). Deletions cut 3 bases from V and 3 bases from J, with 12 bases between. The CDR3 sequence is 15 residues long. Germline CDR1 and CDR2: MNHEY and SMNVEV (reference sequence). CDR3 amino acids: CASSFGALFYNEQFF. The CDR3 nucleotides are TGTGCCAGCAGTTTCGGGGCACTCTTCTACAATGAGCAGTTCTTC.

The V call is TRBV4-1, the J call TRBJ1-6; D gene uncertain. The V end lost 1 base, the J end lost 0 bases, and 16 bases lay between the germline ends. Germline loops: CDR1 MGHRA, CDR2 YSYEKL. There are 19 residues in the CDR3. CDR3 protein: CASSQAGSAGSSYNSPLHF. Written as DNA, the CDR3 is TGCGCCAGCAGCCAAGCCGGTTCGGCGGGGAGCTCCTATAATTCACCCCTCCACTTT.

The genes are TRBV15 and TRBJ2-7, with TRBD2 matching 8 bases. The CDR3 extends over 14 amino acids. CDR1 is LNHNV and CDR2 is YYDKDF in the germline V gene (reference sequence). V was clipped by 5 bases and J by 5 bases; unmatched bases: 8. CDR3 region: CATSESGRGHEQYF. The CDR3 DNA reads as TGTGCCACCAGCGAAAGCGGGAGAGGCCACGAGCAGTACTTC.

Notes on this clone: The germline gene is not matched at one end of the junction; a read error may be the cause. The gene calls are TRBV14 and TRBJ1-3, with D hard to call. Germline V gene sequence: CDR1 SGHDN, CDR2 FVKESK. The CDR3 consists of 14 residues. The CDR3 region is CANSNRGSGNTIYF. The CDR3 bases are TGTGCCAACAGCAATCGGGGCTCTGGAAACACCATATATTTT.

V usage is TRBV29-1 and J usage is TRBJ2-2; 7 positions agree with TRBD2. This CDR3 comprises 14 residues. Germline CDR1 and CDR2: SQVTM and ANQGSEA. V lost 5 bases and J lost 2; bases outside the gene matches: 5. The CDR3 coding sequence is TGCAGCGTTAGGACTAGAACTAACACCGGGGAGCTGTTTTTT. The encoded protein is CSVRTRTNTGELFF.